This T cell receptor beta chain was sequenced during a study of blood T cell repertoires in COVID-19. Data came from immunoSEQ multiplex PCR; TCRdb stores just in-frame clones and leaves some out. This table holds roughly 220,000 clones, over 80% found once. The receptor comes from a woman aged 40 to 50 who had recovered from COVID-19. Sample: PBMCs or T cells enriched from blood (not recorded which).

In nucleotides, the CDR3 is TGTGCCAGCAGGGACAGGGGGCTCGACGAGCAGTACTTC. It encodes CASRDRGLDEQYF. This chain connects TRBV28 to TRBJ2-7; 11 nucleotides align to TRBD1. In germline, CDR1 is MDHEN, CDR2 SYDVKM. After removal of 6 bases from V and 5 bases from J, the junction contained 3 bases not matched to a gene. This CDR3 comprises 13 residues. The whole variable domain, remainder taken from reference TRBV28 and TRBJ2-7, is DVKVTQSSRYLVKRTGEKVFLECVQDMDHENMFWYRQDPGLGLRLIYFSYDVKMKEKGDIPEGYSVSREKKERFSLILESASTNQTSMYLCASRDRGLDEQYFGPGTRLTVT.